This TCR beta chain appears in the sequencing data of a study of CD8 T cells in ankylosing spondylitis. Quantitative 5'-RACE was performed with molecular barcodes, and it yielded the TCR beta libraries. One entry per CDR3 protein results from TCRdb running MiXCR on the 5' RACE reads. The table lists about 190,000 distinct CDR3 sequences, 10% to 15% of them singletons. Study findings and constraints: Seemingly distinctive of ankylosing spondylitis blood was a TCR beta motif formed by eight highly homologous variants. CD8+ by phenotype, disease-linked clones were relatively rare in peripheral blood. Disease-linked clones reportedly concentrated significantly in matched ankylosing spondylitis synovial fluid.

As to this clonotype: As yet, its antigen is unknown.

The CDR3 is 13 residues long. Germline values: CDR1 MNHEY, CDR2 SMNVEV (reference sequence). Unmatched junction bases numbered 3, after V lost 4 bases and J lost 4 bases. The TCR originated in a female donor with ankylosing spondylitis or in good health (not recorded which). J is TRBJ2-7 and V is TRBV27; 8 bases agree with TRBD1. The sequenced sample was blood, either unsorted or a sorted T cell fraction (not recorded which). CDR3 amino acids: CASSWTGRYEQYF. The CDR3 DNA sequence: TGTGCCAGCAGTTGGACAGGGCGGTACGAGCAGTACTTC.